This entry features one T cell receptor (beta chain) sequence. Its antigen target is currently unknown. A read error may account for a junction end that differs from germline. The data derive from a study of blood T cells in healthy people across ages (dated by TCRdb to the mid-2010s). For the study in its entirety: Template switching captured roughly one uniquely barcoded TCR beta cDNA molecule per two T cells in model experiments. The study measured age-related changes in TCR beta repertoire diversity using deep sequencing normalized with unique cDNA molecular identifiers. Four age groups were formed from the donors: young (average 16 years), middle-aged (approximately 39), aged (more than 55) and long-lived (82). Donors of different ages were randomly distributed across sequencing lanes to avoid experimental bias. For two donors (one aged 18 to 30 and one aged 80 or older), the study analyzed two additional independent replicas of 1 million unique cDNA reads from the same blood draw.

Study-wide findings and limitations: As age increased, observed TCR beta diversity per million T cells dropped in a roughly linear way, and a significant reduction was already evident by age roughly 36. Compared with the aged group, the long-lived group had more naive CD4+ T cells, fewer expanded clones and increased TCR diversity, a pattern suggesting age selection. Observed TCR beta diversity correlated strongly with the percentage of naive T cells measured by flow cytometry. Total diversity estimates from one million sequenced T cells were considered lower bounds and underestimates. The CMV infection status of donors was not known, potentially confounding age-related changes in expanded clonotypes. Conclusive comparison of naive and antigen-experienced compartments was prevented by the profiling of bulk unsorted PBMCs.

Library preparation employed 5' RACE. Sequencing took place on an Illumina HiSeq 2500. A second PCR of about 7 to 12 cycles was run with a J-beta primer mix and a sample-barcoded 5' primer. A template-switch 5' adaptor carrying 12 random nucleotides introduced a unique molecular identifier onto each TCR beta cDNA molecule. At least 3 million CDR3-containing paired-end reads were obtained from each sample. First-strand cDNA synthesis was performed from all RNA using the Mint cDNA synthesis kit, with priming by a TRBC-specific oligonucleotide. After uracil-DNA glycosylase treatment, a first 18-cycle PCR used universal primers M1SS and BC2_uni_R on all cDNA. For the original study's pipeline: For normalization, 1 million high-quality reads, each with a distinct molecular identifier, were randomly selected from each sample. Reads with shared molecular identifiers were discarded instead of being binned into consensus sequences. MiTCR, set to a Q25 quality threshold and the strictest error-elimination algorithm, was used for CDR3 identification, clonotype clustering and error correction. A nonparametric unseen species model with Euler transformation was used to estimate a lower bound on total TCR beta diversity. TCRdb reanalyzed the raw reads on its own, using fastp at Q25 for trimming and MiXCR for clone calling, and kept in-frame beta chains. CDR3 protein sequences are deduplicated, and each keeps its most common genes and DNA. Here the V and J calls rest on TCRdb's processing, not on the authors' analysis. Counted in this sample were about 620,000 distinct CDR3 sequences; around 52% of them appeared once. Jointly, the top ten make up approximately 13% of the sample.

Donors were approximately 42 systemically healthy Caucasian individuals from Russia aged 6 to 90 years. About 10 milliliters of peripheral blood were collected from each donor into EDTA-treated Vacutainer tubes. PBMCs were isolated by Ficoll-Paque density-gradient centrifugation, with at least 6.5 million obtained per sample. Total RNA was extracted from PBMCs with Trizol reagent, with at least 5.5 micrograms obtained per sample. For every donor, flow cytometry on a PBMC aliquot measured the percentage of naive CD45RAhigh/CD27high T cells. As encoded in the germline V gene (reference sequence), CDR1 is LNHDA while CDR2 is SQIVND. The CDR3 holds 13 amino acids from the cysteine to the phenylalanine. The CDR3 DNA has 39 bases and is translated from base 1.

The rearranged chain carries TRBV19 and TRBJ1-1, with no confident D gene call. The sample taken for sequencing was blood. The receptor's source is a woman of 80 years or more in good health. DNA sequence: TGTGCCAGTACTAGGACTGGGAACGCTGAAGCTTTCTTT. Its product reads: CASTRTGNAEAFF. With the rest looked up from the reference TRBV19 and TRBJ1-1 genes rather than sequenced, the full variable domain is DGGITQSPKYLFRKEGQNVTLSCEQNLNHDAMYWYRQDPGQGLRLIYYSQIVNDFQKGDIAEGYSVSREKKESFPLTVTSAQKNPTAFYLCASTRTGNAEAFFGQGTRLTVV.